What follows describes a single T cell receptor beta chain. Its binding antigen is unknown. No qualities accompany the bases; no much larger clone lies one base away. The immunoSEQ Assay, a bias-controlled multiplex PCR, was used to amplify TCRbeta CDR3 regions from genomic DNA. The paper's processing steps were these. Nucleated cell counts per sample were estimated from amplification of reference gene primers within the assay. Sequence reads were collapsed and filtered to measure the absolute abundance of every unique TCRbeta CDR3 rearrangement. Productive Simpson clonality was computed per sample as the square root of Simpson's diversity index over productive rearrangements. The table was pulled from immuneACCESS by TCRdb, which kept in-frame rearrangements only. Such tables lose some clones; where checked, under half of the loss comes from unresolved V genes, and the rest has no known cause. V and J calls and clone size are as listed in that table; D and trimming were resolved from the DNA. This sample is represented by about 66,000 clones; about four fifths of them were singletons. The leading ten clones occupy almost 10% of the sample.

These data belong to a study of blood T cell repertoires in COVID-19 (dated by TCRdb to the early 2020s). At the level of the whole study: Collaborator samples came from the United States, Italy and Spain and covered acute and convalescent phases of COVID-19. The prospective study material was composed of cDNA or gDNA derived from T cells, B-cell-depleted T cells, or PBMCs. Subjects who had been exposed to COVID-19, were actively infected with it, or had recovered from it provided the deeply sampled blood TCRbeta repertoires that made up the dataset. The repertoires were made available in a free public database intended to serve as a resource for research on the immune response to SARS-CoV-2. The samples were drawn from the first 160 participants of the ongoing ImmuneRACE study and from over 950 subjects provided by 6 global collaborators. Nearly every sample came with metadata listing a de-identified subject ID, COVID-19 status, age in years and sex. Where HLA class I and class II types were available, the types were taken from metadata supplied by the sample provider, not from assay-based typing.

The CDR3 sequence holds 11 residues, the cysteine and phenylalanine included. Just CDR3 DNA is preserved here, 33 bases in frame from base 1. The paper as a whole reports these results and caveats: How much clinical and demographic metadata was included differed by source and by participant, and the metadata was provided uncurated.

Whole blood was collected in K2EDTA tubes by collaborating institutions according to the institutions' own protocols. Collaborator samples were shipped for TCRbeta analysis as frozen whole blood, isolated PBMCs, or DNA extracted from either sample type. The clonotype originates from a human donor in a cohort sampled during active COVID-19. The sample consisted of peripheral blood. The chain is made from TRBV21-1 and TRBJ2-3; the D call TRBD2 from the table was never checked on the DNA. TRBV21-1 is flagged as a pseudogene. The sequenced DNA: TGTGCCAGCAGCAAGGACGGGGTGCAGTATTTT. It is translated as CASSKDGVQYF.